Following are 23 T cell receptor beta chains from one sample sequenced in a study of blood T cells in healthy people across ages. Next came a second PCR, run for roughly 6 to 11 cycles, which used a sample-barcoded 5' primer along with a J-beta primer mix. TCRdb re-called the 5' RACE reads with MiXCR, one entry per CDR3 protein. In the table there are 730,000 or so distinct CDR3 sequences, roughly 43% of which are singletons. Sequenced material: blood. The receptors were sampled from an elderly man in good health.

The chain is built from TRBV7-3 and TRBJ1-2; 8 positions agree with TRBD1. Losses at the gene ends were 2 bases for V and 8 bases for J; bases not matched to a gene: 7. Germline V gene lookup returns CDR1 SGHTA and CDR2 FQGTGA. CDR3 length equals 14 residues. CDR3 loop: CASSLFQGAKGYTF. The CDR3 nucleotides are TGTGCCAGCAGCTTATTCCAGGGGGCGAAAGGCTACACCTTC.

Ten or more counts support this clonotype. The chain links TRBV7-2 to TRBJ2-7; D remains ambiguous. The V end lost 5 bases, the J end lost 3 bases, and 17 bases lay between the germline ends. Germline V gives CDR1 SGHTA, CDR2 FQGNSA. CDR3 length: 15 amino acids. CDR3 protein: CASSQSETSVYEQYF. The CDR3 nucleotides are TGTGCCAGCAGCCAGTCGGAGACTTCAGTCTACGAGCAGTACTTC.

In this sample, this clonotype turned up many times. This rearrangement joins TRBV29-1 to TRBJ2-5; D is unclear. This CDR3 contains 12 residues. V was pared by 6 bases and J by 3 bases, with 11 bases between. Germline lookup yields CDR1 SQVTM and CDR2 ANQGSEA. The CDR3 here is CSVTRAKETQYF. The DNA of the CDR3 is TGCAGCGTCACCCGGGCCAAAGAGACCCAGTACTTC.

This clonotype occurred a few times. The J gene is TRBJ2-5, the V gene TRBV12-3 or TRBV12-4; weak D call: TRBD1 (6 bases). The CDR3 loop spans 15 amino acids. Trimming took 1 base from V and 5 from J, leaving 14 bases between them. The CDR3 region has the DNA TGTGCCAGCAGTTTAGAACAGGGCATATGGGAGACCCAGTACTTC. Its protein is CASSLEQGIWETQYF.

This clonotype turned up a few times. The gene calls are TRBV28 and TRBJ1-2, with D possibly TRBD1 on 6 matching bases. The V gene lost 4 bases and the J gene lost 2 bases, with 17 bases spanning the gap. The germline V gene has CDR1 MDHEN and CDR2 SYDVKM. The CDR3 totals 16 residues. The CDR3 region has the DNA TGTGCCAGCAGTTCACCCATCGGGGGGCGGAACTATGGCTACACCTTC. Translation: CASSSPIGGRNYGYTF.

The CDR3 spells CASSFRTGSNTEAFF. The CDR3 nucleotides are TGTGCCAGCAGCTTTCGGACAGGATCAAACACTGAAGCTTTCTTT. The rearrangement links TRBV7-2 to TRBJ1-1, with 7 bases matching TRBD1. CDR1 is SGHTA, CDR2 FQGNSA, per germline. V trimming: 3 bases; J trimming: 2 bases; junction bases outside the gene matches: 6. This CDR3 is built from 15 residues. Using reference TRBV7-2 and TRBJ1-1 for the parts outside the CDR3, the full variable domain is GAGVSQSPSNKVTEKGKDVELRCDPISGHTALYWYRQSLGQGLEFLIYFQGNSAPDKSGLPSDRFSAERTGGSVSTLTIQRTQQEDSAVYLCASSFRTGSNTEAFFGQGTRLTVV.

This clonotype was seen more than once but under ten times. V and J are TRBV20-1 and TRBJ1-2; D call uncertain. V lost 2 bases to trimming and J lost 4 bases, with 11 bases between them. This CDR3 is built from 13 residues. Germline CDR1 and CDR2: DFQATT and SNEGSKA (reference sequence). CDR3 protein: CSARHVMGYGYTF. Written as DNA, the CDR3 is TGCAGTGCTAGACATGTTATGGGCTATGGCTACACCTTC.

V is TRBV5-1 and J is TRBJ2-5, with D possibly being TRBD2 (6 bases). Trimming stripped 4 bases from V and 5 bases from J, with 12 bases between. This CDR3 contains 13 residues. Germline lookup yields CDR1 SGHRS and CDR2 YFSETQ. CDR3 loop: CASSPTSSETQYF. DNA of the CDR3: TGCGCCAGCAGCCCGACTAGTTCGGAGACCCAGTACTTC.

Points on this clonotype: A single base separates this from a much larger clone, so it may be a read error. CDR3 bases: TGTGTCAGCAGCCCCGAACCCCGGATGGGCGGGAGGTGGGGTGCAGATACGCAGTATTTT. This translates into CVSSPEPRMGGRWGADTQYF. The chain combines TRBV7-2 with TRBJ2-3, with 8 bases identical to TRBD2. This CDR3 is 20 amino acids long. Germline values: CDR1 SGHTA, CDR2 FQGNSA.

The V gene is TRBV7-2, the J gene TRBJ1-2; 9 positions agree with TRBD1. The CDR3 has 16 residues. Germline V gives CDR1 SGHTA, CDR2 FQGNSA. V lost 4 bases, J lost 8 bases, and 14 bases stayed unmatched. This CDR3 reads CASSSRPQGAPGGYTF. The CDR3 DNA reads TGTGCCAGCAGCTCACGTCCACAGGGGGCTCCGGGGGGCTACACCTTC.

This clonotype has ten or more counts. The V and J genes are TRBV3-1 and TRBJ2-7, with D uncertain. Between the trimmed V and J ends, which lost 3 bases and 2 bases, there was a span of 5 bases. Per germline, CDR1 LGHDT and CDR2 YNNKEL (reference sequence). The CDR3 sequence is 12 residues long. The CDR3 sequence is CASSHEPYEQYF. The CDR3 nucleotides read TGTGCCAGCAGCCATGAGCCCTACGAGCAGTACTTC.

As to this clonotype: Since a much larger clone is just one base distant, this may be a read error. This chain connects TRBV7-2 to TRBJ2-6; D possibly corresponds to TRBD1 (5 bases). Germline assignment: CDR1 SGHTA and CDR2 FQGNSA. This CDR3 comprises 14 residues. The CDR3 nucleotides read TGTGCCAGCAGCTTAAAATCTGGGGCCGACGTCCTGACTTTC. It encodes CASSLKSGADVLTF.

The chain couples TRBV18 to TRBJ2-5; perhaps TRBD1 as D (7 bases). The end of the DNA aligns better with TRBJ2-1, so the J call may be wrong. The CDR3 consists of 16 residues. Germline V gives CDR1 KGHSH, CDR2 LQKENI. The CDR3 loop is CASSPYGGGRGETQFF. CDR3 DNA sequence: TGTGCCAGCTCACCCTATGGAGGGGGCCGGGGAGAGACCCAGTTCTTC.

This rearrangement joins TRBV4-3 to TRBJ1-2, with TRBD1 as a possible D gene (6 bases). V lost 0 bases to trimming and J lost 4 bases, with 27 bases between them. The CDR3 length is 20 residues. The germline V gene encodes CDR1 LGHNA and CDR2 YSLEER. CDR3 sequence reads: CASSQERRQASLVVFYGYTF. In nucleotides, the CDR3 is TGCGCCAGCAGCCAAGAACGCCGACAGGCCTCCCTTGTTGTCTTCTATGGCTACACCTTC.

The rearrangement joins TRBV7-2 to TRBJ2-7; D is unclear. The J call is in doubt because the DNA end fits TRBJ2-5 better. The CDR3 length is 16 residues. CDR1 SGHTA and CDR2 FQGNSA come from the germline V gene. The CDR3 nucleotides are TGTGCCAGCAGCTTAGTTCGGGTTCAAGGATATGGGACCCAGTACTTC. Its translation is CASSLVRVQGYGTQYF.

The chain carries TRBV27 and TRBJ2-7; TRBD1 might be the D (5 bases). V was cut by 8 bases and J by 0 bases, with 11 bases left in between. Germline values: CDR1 MNHEY, CDR2 SMNVEV (reference sequence). The CDR3 length is 13 residues. CDR3 coding DNA: TGTGCCAGCCGCCGACAGAACTCCTACGAGCAGTACTTC. It codes for CASRRQNSYEQYF.

This chain links TRBV11-3 with TRBJ2-6, with D perhaps TRBD1 (6 bases). This CDR3 comprises 16 residues. CDR1 is SGHNT and CDR2 is YENEEA in the germline V gene. Trimming removed 4 bases from V and 3 bases from J, with 13 bases in between. The CDR3 spells CASSSARGYGANVLTF. In nucleotides, the CDR3 is TGTGCCAGCAGCTCCGCCAGGGGATATGGGGCCAACGTCCTGACTTTC. The full variable domain, in which reference TRBV11-3 and TRBJ2-6 provide the parts outside the CDR3, is EAGVVQSPRYKIIEKKQPVAFWCNPISGHNTLYWYLQNLGQGPELLIRYENEEAVDDSQLPKDRFSAERLKGVDSTLKIQPAELGDSAVYLCASSSARGYGANVLTFGAGSRLTVL.

This clonotype was counted many times. The V gene is TRBV7-2, the J gene TRBJ2-1, with 12 nucleotides matching TRBD2. Unmatched junction bases numbered 5, after V lost 5 bases and J lost 3 bases. CDR1 is SGHTA, CDR2 FQGNSA, per germline. The CDR3 is 16 amino acids. The chain's CDR3 is CASSLLTSGGYNEQFF. The CDR3 DNA sequence: TGTGCCAGCAGCCTATTGACTAGCGGGGGCTACAATGAGCAGTTCTTC. The variable domain in full, completed from reference TRBV7-2 and TRBJ2-1, reads GAGVSQSPSNKVTEKGKDVELRCDPISGHTALYWYRQSLGQGLEFLIYFQGNSAPDKSGLPSDRFSAERTGGSVSTLTIQRTQQEDSAVYLCASSLLTSGGYNEQFFGPGTRLTVL.

The chain uses TRBV6-6 and TRBJ1-2; D not resolved. CDR1 is MNHNY and CDR2 is SVGAGI in the germline V gene (reference sequence). This CDR3 region has 16 residues. V lost 2 bases and J lost 0, with 13 bases in between. The CDR3 coding sequence is TGTGCCAGCAGTTACGACACTCAGACAACTAACTATGGCTACACCTTC. It specifies CASSYDTQTTNYGYTF.

The chain is built from TRBV3-1 and TRBJ2-3, with D unresolved. The V end lost 0 bases, the J end lost 0 bases, and 10 bases lay between the germline ends. CDR1 and CDR2 from the germline V gene are LGHDT and YNNKEL (reference sequence). The CDR3 contains 16 residues. In nucleotides, the CDR3 is TGTGCCAGCAGCCAAGATCAGTCAGGCAGCACAGATACGCAGTATTTT. Translating gives CASSQDQSGSTDTQYF.

V is TRBV3-1 and J is TRBJ2-2; D gene ambiguous. The germline V and J ends were trimmed by 8 bases and 4 bases, with 11 bases remaining between them. Germline lookup yields CDR1 LGHDT and CDR2 YNNKEL (reference sequence). The CDR3 is 13 amino acids. CDR3 DNA: TGTGCCAGCCAGAAGGGAATCACCGGGGAGCTGTTTTTT. It yields the protein CASQKGITGELFF. The full variable domain, with the rest looked up from reference TRBV3-1 and TRBJ2-2, is DTAVSQTPKYLVTQMGNDKSIKCEQNLGHDTMYWYKQDSKKFLKIMFSYNNKELIINETVPNRFSPKSPDKAHLNLHINSLELGDSAVYFCASQKGITGELFFGEGSRLTVL.

J is TRBJ2-1 and V is TRBV18; 9 bases match TRBD2. With 1 base clipped from V and 12 bases from J, the junction kept 13 bases outside the gene matches. CDR3 length equals 16 residues. Germline values: CDR1 KGHSH, CDR2 LQKENI. In nucleotides, the CDR3 is TGTGCCAGCTCACCACGCAATGGGCTAGCGGGGAGCGGGCAGTTCTTC. Its protein is CASSPRNGLAGSGQFF.

This clonotype appeared a few times. V and J are TRBV20-1 and TRBJ1-1, with 10 bases lining up with TRBD1. With V trimmed by 3 bases and J by 5 bases, 6 bases remained unmatched. The germline V gene has CDR1 DFQATT and CDR2 SNEGSKA (reference sequence). This CDR3 has 14 residues. The CDR3 is CSASRDRGRTEAFF. Here the CDR3 DNA reads TGCAGTGCTAGCCGGGACAGGGGAAGGACTGAAGCTTTCTTT.